A single sample is the source of the 27 T cell receptor beta chains below, sequenced in a study of molecular identifiers for immune sequencing clone quantification. TCRdb redid the calling of the PCR reads with MiXCR, one entry per CDR3 protein. The sample has a few hundred thousand distinct CDR3 sequences; roughly a quarter are singletons. The sequencing input was naive CD8+ T cells from blood, with Jurkat cell RNA spiked in. Noted subset: FACS-sorted CD8+CD4-CCR7+CD45RA+ naive T cells. The source is a human donor in good health. Some libraries in this study had Jurkat cell RNA spiked in.

CDR3 nucleotides: TGTGCCTGGAGTGTAGGTAGCGGGAGGCTCTCCGAGCAGTACTTC. This translates into CAWSVGSGRLSEQYF. The chain recombines TRBV30 with TRBJ2-7, with 10 positions matching TRBD2. CDR3 length: 15 residues. The V gene end was trimmed by 0 bases and the J gene end by 6 bases; junction bases not matched to a gene: 8. Looked up from germline, CDR1 is GTSNPN and CDR2 is SVGIG (reference sequence).

The chain combines TRBV6-5 with TRBJ2-3, with TRBD1 as a possible D gene (6 bases). This CDR3 has 15 amino acids. V lost 6 bases, J lost 3 bases, and 16 bases lay in between. The germline V gene has CDR1 MNHEY and CDR2 SVGAGI. The CDR3 coding sequence is TGTGCCAGCAGATTATGGCAGGGGTTTACAGATACGCAGTATTTT. Protein product: CASRLWQGFTDTQYF.

Turning to this clonotype: A much larger clone sits a single nucleotide away, making a read error possible. Since the CDR3 does not end with the conserved phenylalanine or tryptophan, this likely comes from a read error. The DNA is left out, because the CDR3 cannot be placed on it with certainty; the CDR3 is given as TCRdb lists it. The rearrangement uses TRBV2 and TRBJ2-7; the D call of TRBD1 is as the table states it, not checked on the DNA. Germline CDR1 reads SNHLY; CDR2 reads FYNNEI. The CDR3 length equals 12 residues, ends included. This CDR3 is CASSELDSYPRA.

The chain is built from TRBV28 and TRBJ2-3, with a tentative D call TRBD1 (6 bases). The CDR3 covers 16 residues. Trimming took 7 bases from V and 4 from J, leaving 21 bases between them. The germline V gene has CDR1 MDHEN and CDR2 SYDVKM. The CDR3 region has the DNA TGTGCCAGCATGCCCCTTGTGGGGGCACTCCCAGATACGCAGTATTTT. It specifies CASMPLVGALPDTQYF.

The sample holds many counts of this clonotype. The CDR3 sequence is CASSLAVSGSYNEQFF. The DNA for the CDR3 is TGCGCCAGCAGCTTGGCCGTTAGCGGTAGCTACAATGAGCAGTTCTTC. The chain has TRBV5-1 and TRBJ2-1, with D possibly being TRBD2 (6 bases). The CDR3 runs 16 residues. Germline values: CDR1 SGHRS, CDR2 YFSETQ. Trimming stripped 0 bases from V and 3 bases from J, with 13 bases between.

A remark on this clonotype: A much larger clone lies a single base off, so this may be a read error. V and J are TRBV29-1 and TRBJ1-4; D not resolved. CDR1 and CDR2 (germline): SQVTM, ANQGSEA. CDR3 length: 12 residues. V lost 7 bases, J lost 10 bases, and 16 bases lay in between. The CDR3 DNA reads TGCAGCGCCTTCTTAAGTAGTGGAAAACTGTTTTTT. This sequence encodes CSAFLSSGKLFF.

On this clonotype: Germline and junction disagree at one end, which may indicate a read error. The chain is built from TRBV6-5 and TRBJ2-7, with D tentatively TRBD1 (6 bases). CDR3 size: 12 residues. Germline V CDR1 and CDR2: MNHEY, SVGAGI. The CDR3 nucleotides read TGTGCCGGCAGTTTACAGGGACGCGAGCAGTACTTC. It yields the protein CAGSLQGREQYF.

The chain carries TRBV20-1 and TRBJ2-7, with TRBD2 matching 7 bases. Trimming took 2 bases from V and 6 from J; bases not matched to a gene: 13. Germline V gives CDR1 DFQATT, CDR2 SNEGSKA (reference sequence). This CDR3 comprises 15 residues. CDR3 in DNA: TGCAGTGCTAGAAGTCTAGCGGTTGCGTCGCGCGAGCAGTACTTC. Amino acid sequence: CSARSLAVASREQYF.

The V and J genes are TRBV28 and TRBJ2-5, with TRBD2 identical over 10 bases. The CDR3 contains 18 residues. Germline assignment: CDR1 MDHEN and CDR2 SYDVKM. V shed 6 bases and J 5 bases; nucleotides not matched to a gene: 18. The CDR3 nucleotides are TGTGCCAGCAGGCCCACCCCGGGACTAGCGAGAGGAGGTGAGACCCAGTACTTC. Translating gives CASRPTPGLARGGETQYF.

The table lists this clonotype with a few counts. The chain carries TRBV7-9 and TRBJ1-3; D possibly corresponds to TRBD1 (5 bases). Germline lookup yields CDR1 SEHNR and CDR2 FQNEAQ (reference sequence). This CDR3 contains 14 residues. V was pared by 10 bases and J by 0 bases, with 13 bases between. In DNA form, the CDR3 reads TGTGCCACTCGACAGACAGACTCTGGAAACACCATATATTTT. Residues: CATRQTDSGNTIYF.

Worth noting for this clonotype: A much larger clone sits a single nucleotide away, making a read error possible. The chain combines TRBV4-1 with TRBJ2-5, with 10 bases matching TRBD2. From germline, CDR1 is MGHRA and CDR2 YSYEKL. CDR3 size: 16 residues. CDR3 DNA: TGCGCCAACAGCCAAGATCCGGGACTAGCGAAAGAGACCCAGTACTTC. Its protein is CANSQDPGLAKETQYF.

The chain uses TRBV7-9 and TRBJ2-2; D is unresolved. With 6 bases removed from V and 6 bases from J, the gap between germline ends came to 8 bases. The germline CDR1 and CDR2 sequences are SEHNR and FQNEAQ (reference sequence). The CDR3 contains 12 residues. The CDR3 bases are TGTGCCAGCAGATTAACGCCCGGGGAGCTGTTTTTT. Translating gives CASRLTPGELFF.

The gene calls are TRBV12-3 or TRBV12-4 and TRBJ2-7; D assignment may be TRBD1 or TRBD2 (6 bases each). The germline V and J ends were trimmed by 0 bases and 4 bases, with 13 bases remaining between them. The CDR3 is 15 amino acids. The CDR3 region is CASSLAGGRTYEQYF. The CDR3 bases are TGTGCCAGCAGTTTAGCGGGGGGCCGGACTTACGAGCAGTACTTC.

This clonotype was detected only a few times. An end of the junction does not agree with germline; a read error may underlie this. The CDR3 region has the DNA TGTGCTAGCAGCTTAGAGGGACTGCCCTACGAGCAGTACTTC. This gives the protein CASSLEGLPYEQYF. The rearrangement links TRBV7-9 to TRBJ2-7, with D maybe TRBD2 (6 bases). Germline V CDR1 and CDR2: SEHNR, FQNEAQ (reference sequence). This CDR3 has 14 amino acids.

This clonotype was picked up a small number of times. The chain combines TRBV4-1 with TRBJ2-2, with 15 bases matching TRBD2. The CDR3 has 20 amino acids. Germline loops: CDR1 MGHRA, CDR2 YSYEKL. V shed 4 bases, J shed 4 bases, and the junction held 13 bases outside the gene matches. CDR3 region: CASSRAPGLAGGVSTGELFF. For the CDR3, the DNA is TGCGCCAGCAGCCGAGCTCCGGGACTAGCGGGGGGAGTGAGCACCGGGGAGCTGTTTTTT.

The CDR3 bases are TGTGCCAGCAGGGGGTTGGACACCGAGCGTGGAAAACTGTTTTTT. Protein: CASRGLDTERGKLFF. The chain joins TRBV6-5 to TRBJ1-4, with D perhaps matching TRBD1 (5 bases). The germline gives CDR1 MNHEY, CDR2 SVGAGI. This CDR3 contains 15 residues. Trimming removed 6 bases at V and 10 bases at J, with 21 bases between.

Here the CDR3 reads CASSMFPDQTYEQYF. In nucleotides, the CDR3 is TGTGCCAGTAGTATGTTCCCGGACCAAACCTACGAGCAGTACTTC. The chain has TRBV19 and TRBJ2-7; no clear D. V shed 3 bases and J shed 2 bases, with 14 bases lying between them. CDR1 and CDR2 from the germline V gene are LNHDA and SQIVND (reference sequence). The CDR3 has 15 residues.

There are a few counts of this clonotype. The genes are TRBV29-1 and TRBJ2-2, with D tentatively TRBD1 or TRBD2 (5 bases each). Deletions cut 6 bases from V and 8 bases from J, with 16 bases between. This CDR3 contains 13 residues. Germline assignment: CDR1 SQVTM and CDR2 ANQGSEA. The CDR3: CSVGDRGRGELFF. In nucleotides, the CDR3 is TGCAGCGTCGGGGATCGGGGACGGGGGGAGCTGTTTTTT.

This clonotype was detected a few times. The chain links TRBV2 to TRBJ2-7; TRBD2 is a possible D gene (5 bases). The V end lost 0 bases, the J end lost 2 bases, and 8 bases lay between the germline ends. The CDR3 has 14 amino acids. Germline loops: CDR1 SNHLY, CDR2 FYNNEI. The DNA of the CDR3 is TGTGCCAGCAGTGAAGCTCGGGAAGCCTACGAGCAGTACTTC. The encoded protein is CASSEAREAYEQYF.

This clonotype was recorded once. An end of the junction does not agree with germline; a read error may underlie this. The genes are TRBV27 and TRBJ2-7, with D unclear. The CDR3 runs 14 residues. Germline assignment: CDR1 MNHEY and CDR2 SMNVEV (reference sequence). CDR3 bases: TGTGCCGGCAGTTTAATCGACGGTACCTACGAGCAGTACTTC. Its translation: CAGSLIDGTYEQYF.

This clonotype was detected only a few times. This sequence joins TRBV7-6 and TRBJ1-6; TRBD1 agrees at 10 bases. The CDR3 covers 14 residues. Trimming removed 7 bases from V and 10 bases from J; junction bases left unmatched: 7. CDR1 and CDR2 from the germline V gene are SGHVS and FNYEAQ. The CDR3 region is CASTPGQGFSPLHF. The DNA for the CDR3 is TGTGCCAGCACACCGGGACAGGGGTTCTCACCCCTCCACTTT.

This chain links TRBV10-2 with TRBJ1-1; the D gene is possibly TRBD1 (5 bases). Trimming stripped 6 bases from V and 5 bases from J, with 22 bases between. This CDR3 region has 16 residues. Per germline, CDR1 WSHSY and CDR2 SAAADI. CDR3 DNA sequence: TGCGCCAGCAGGGCAATTTCCGGGACCCCCTGGACTGAAGCTTTCTTT. Its translation: CASRAISGTPWTEAFF.

This chain joins TRBV2 and TRBJ2-3; D is ambiguous. Germline assignment: CDR1 SNHLY and CDR2 FYNNEI. V gave up 6 bases and J gave up 2 bases, with 6 bases separating them. The CDR3 spans 12 residues. This chain's CDR3 is CASRGYTDTQYF. In nucleotides, the CDR3 is TGTGCCAGCAGGGGATACACAGATACGCAGTATTTT.

J is TRBJ2-1 and V is TRBV24-1, with unresolved D. CDR1 KGHDR and CDR2 SFDVKD come from the germline V gene. V lost 10 bases to trimming and J lost 5 bases, with 20 bases between them. CDR3 length: 15 residues. The CDR3 spells CATPHDCAAHNEQFF. The CDR3 DNA sequence: TGTGCCACGCCCCACGACTGCGCGGCCCACAATGAGCAGTTCTTC.

This clonotype came up a few times. The chain recombines TRBV19 with TRBJ1-5; D is unresolved. The CDR3 covers 15 residues. V gave up 5 bases and J gave up 4 bases, with 15 bases separating them. The V gene's germline CDR1 is LNHDA and CDR2 SQIVND (reference sequence). This chain's CDR3 is CASSPTPGRNQPQHF. In DNA form, the CDR3 reads TGTGCCAGTAGTCCAACCCCTGGCAGGAATCAGCCCCAGCATTTT. The full variable domain, rest sourced from reference TRBV19 and TRBJ1-5, is DGGITQSPKYLFRKEGQNVTLSCEQNLNHDAMYWYRQDPGQGLRLIYYSQIVNDFQKGDIAEGYSVSREKKESFPLTVTSAQKNPTAFYLCASSPTPGRNQPQHFGDGTRLSIL.

This clonotype has a handful of counts. The V and J genes are TRBV12-3 or TRBV12-4 and TRBJ2-5; 7 bases line up with TRBD1. The CDR3 covers 16 residues. Losses at the gene ends were 4 bases for V and 3 bases for J; bases not matched to a gene: 11. CDR3 sequence reads: CASSSLPGTVEETQYF. The CDR3 DNA reads TGTGCCAGCAGTTCACTCCCCGGGACAGTAGAAGAGACCCAGTACTTC.

About this clonotype: A much larger clone lies a single base off, so this may be a read error. V and J are TRBV12-3 or TRBV12-4 and TRBJ2-1; 8 bases are a match to TRBD2. The CDR3 sequence is 14 residues long. This CDR3 reads CASSLGTSSNEQVF. CDR3 DNA: TGTGCCAGCAGTTTGGGGACTAGTAGCAATGAGCAGGTCTTC.